The sequence of this T cell receptor beta chain was determined in a study of cytomegalovirus exposure and HLA in healthy donors. The CDR3 extends over 14 amino acids. In germline, CDR1 is SGHTA, CDR2 FQGNSA. V shed 4 bases and J shed 2 bases, with 12 bases lying between them. Researchers ran the PCR with 60 Vbeta and 13 Jbeta primers. Under the authors' procedure: In a later analysis, of around 85 million unique beta chains, around 9.9 million appeared in at least two donors. The method was immunoSEQ multiplex PCR; TCRdb's version includes in-frame clones alone and lacks a portion of them. V and J calls and clone size come straight from that table; D and trimming were deduced from the DNA. The repertoire consists of 100,000 to 150,000 clones, with roughly 69% occurring once and the leading ten covering about 3%. This clone was counted between two and nine times. What it binds is not known. Study observations and caveats: There were 160 or so TCR beta chains listed as cytomegalovirus-associated. Later on, analysis showed that most CMV-associated TCR beta chains appeared to be HLA-restricted.

V is TRBV7-2 and J is TRBJ2-7, with a possible D match to TRBD2 (6 bases). The receptor was isolated from a human donor in good health. The sample consisted of PBMCs. The CDR3 reads CASSSAGPPYEQYF. For the CDR3, the DNA is TGTGCCAGCAGCTCCGCGGGACCCCCCTACGAGCAGTACTTC.